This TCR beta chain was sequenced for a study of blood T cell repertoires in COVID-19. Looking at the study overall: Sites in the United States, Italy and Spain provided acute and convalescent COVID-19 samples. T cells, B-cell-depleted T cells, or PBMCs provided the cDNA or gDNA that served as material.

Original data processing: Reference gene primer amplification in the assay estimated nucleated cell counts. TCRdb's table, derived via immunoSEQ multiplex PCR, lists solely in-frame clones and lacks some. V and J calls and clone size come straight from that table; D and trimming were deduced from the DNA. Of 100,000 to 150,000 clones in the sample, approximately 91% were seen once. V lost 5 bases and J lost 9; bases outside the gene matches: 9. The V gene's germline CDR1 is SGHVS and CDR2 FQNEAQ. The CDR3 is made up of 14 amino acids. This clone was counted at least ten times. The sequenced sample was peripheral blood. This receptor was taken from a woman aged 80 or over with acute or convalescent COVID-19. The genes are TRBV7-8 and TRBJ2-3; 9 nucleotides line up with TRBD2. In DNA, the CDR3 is TGTGCCAGCAGCCCAGCGATCGCGGGAGGGACGCAGTATTTT. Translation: CASSPAIAGGTQYF.